Listed below are T cell receptor beta chains from one sample, sequenced in a study of blood T cells in healthy people across ages. TCRdb reprocessed the 5' RACE reads with MiXCR, giving one entry per CDR3 protein. The sample lists about 630,000 distinct CDR3 sequences; around 21% were seen once. The sequencing input was blood. The receptors derive from a man aged 70-80 years in good health. Each CDR3 is given with its conserved first and last residue. A D gene is named only where the DNA matches it firmly. Only some rows state a clone size, as once, few, many or a class for expanded clones.

v_gene	j_gene	abundance	d_gene	CDR3nt	CDR3aa
TRBV20-1	TRBJ2-5	NA	NA	TGCAGTGCTACCTACGGGCAAGAGACCCAGTACTTC	CSATYGQETQYF
TRBV27	TRBJ1-4	few	TRBD1	TGTGCCAGCAGTCGGGGGACAGGGACTAATGAAAAACTGTTTTTT	CASSRGTGTNEKLFF
TRBV3-1	TRBJ2-5	many	NA	TGTGCCAGCAGCCAAGGGAAACGAGACTCACCCCTCGACGGGACCCAGTACTTC	CASSQGKRDSPLDGTQYF
TRBV25-1	TRBJ2-1	few	TRBD2	TGTGCCAGCAGTGAATGGGGGGGAGGCTCTTCCAATGAGCAGTTCTTC	CASSEWGGGSSNEQFF
TRBV3-1	TRBJ1-4	NA	NA	TGTACCAGCAGCCAAGGTCCAGCTAATGAAAAACTGTTTTTT	CTSSQGPANEKLFF
TRBV7-9	TRBJ2-1	few	TRBD2	TGTGCCAGCAGCTTAGTGGGACTAGGTAATGAGCAGTTCTTC	CASSLVGLGNEQFF
TRBV2	TRBJ2-7	NA	TRBD2	TGTGCCAGCATGCGAGGGACTAGCGGGAGTAGCTACGAGCAGTACTTC	CASMRGTSGSSYEQYF
TRBV7-8	TRBJ2-1	NA	TRBD1	TGTGCCAGCAGCTTAGGATACAGGGGGTCCTACAATGAGCAGTTCTTC	CASSLGYRGSYNEQFF
TRBV30	TRBJ2-7	NA	NA	TGTGCCTGGAGTGTACTCAGGGTGAGACTAGGTTACGAGCAGTACTTC	CAWSVLRVRLGYEQYF
TRBV3-1	TRBJ2-5	NA	NA	TGTGCCAGCAGCCAACGGGGTTCGGATCAGGAGACCCAGTACTTC	CASSQRGSDQETQYF
TRBV29-1	TRBJ2-5	many	TRBD2	TGCAGCGGGACTAGCGGCCTCGGGACCCAGTACTTC	CSGTSGLGTQYF
TRBV11-2	TRBJ1-1	few	TRBD1	TGTGCCAGCAGCCCCCGGACAGGGGGGGGCACTGAAGCTTTCTTT	CASSPRTGGGTEAFF
TRBV5-5	TRBJ1-3	NA	NA	TGTGCCAGCAGCTGGTCACAGAGCTCTGGAAACACCATATATTTT	CASSWSQSSGNTIYF
TRBV20-1	TRBJ2-5	NA	TRBD2	TGCAGTGGGGCTAGCGGGACTCTTGGTGGAGAGACCCAGTACTTC	CSGASGTLGGETQYF
TRBV4-1	TRBJ1-2	few	TRBD1	TGCGCCAGCGGCCAAGATTTACAGGGGCTCTATGGCTACACCTTC	CASGQDLQGLYGYTF
TRBV3-1	TRBJ2-1	many	NA	TGTGCCAGCAGCCAAGATCCGAGCTCCTACAATGAGCAGTTCTTC	CASSQDPSSYNEQFF
TRBV10-3	TRBJ1-3	NA	NA	TGTGCCATCAGGGCCTCTGGAAACACCATATATTTT	CAIRASGNTIYF